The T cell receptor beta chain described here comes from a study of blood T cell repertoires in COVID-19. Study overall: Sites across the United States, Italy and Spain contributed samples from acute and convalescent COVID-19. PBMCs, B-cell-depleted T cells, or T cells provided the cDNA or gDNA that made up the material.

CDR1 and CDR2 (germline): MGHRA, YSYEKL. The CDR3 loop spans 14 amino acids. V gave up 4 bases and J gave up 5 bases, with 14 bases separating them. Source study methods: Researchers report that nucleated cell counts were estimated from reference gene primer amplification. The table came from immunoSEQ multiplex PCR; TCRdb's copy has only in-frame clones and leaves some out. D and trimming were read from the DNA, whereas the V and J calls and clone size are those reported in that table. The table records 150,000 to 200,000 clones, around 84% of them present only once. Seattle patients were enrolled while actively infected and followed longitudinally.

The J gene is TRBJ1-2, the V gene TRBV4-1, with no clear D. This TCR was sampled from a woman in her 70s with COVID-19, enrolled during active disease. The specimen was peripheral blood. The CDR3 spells CASSPSEPPYGYTF. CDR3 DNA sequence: TGCGCCAGCAGCCCATCTGAGCCCCCTTATGGCTACACCTTC.